Listed below are T cell receptor beta chains from one sample, sequenced in a study of blood T cell repertoires in COVID-19. Clones were read by immunoSEQ multiplex PCR, and TCRdb kept only the in-frame ones, dropping some. The sample lists roughly 250,000 clones, roughly four fifths occurring once. The sample taken for sequencing was peripheral blood. These receptors were obtained from a man between 45 and 60 years old with acute or convalescent COVID-19. Both conserved end residues are part of each CDR3.

TRBV27 CASSLSVSSNQPQHF
TRBV2 CASRESGGEQYF
TRBV5-1 CASSTGGGGSYNEQFF
TRBV11-2 CASSFLAFSDTQYF
TRBV6-5 CASSYSQGSYNEQFF
TRBV6-2/TRBV6-3 CASSFFPRQGRKNTEAFF
TRBV5-1 CASSPPTGGDYEQYF
TRBV9 CASSADPGQGPYF
TRBV19 CASSPAGSGSPLHF
TRBV6-1 CASSEPIDGTGVDGYTF
TRBV23-1 CASSQRTGDGYTF
TRBV11-2 CASSLETGKYEQYF
TRBV7-6 CASSSHRGPSAEYNSPLHF
TRBV20-1 CSASLGTAGANVLTF
TRBV27 CASSLRPGGGHTGELFF
TRBV19 CASSIHSGGNEQYF
TRBV7-6 CASSLAEGGYGYTF
TRBV2 CASGFRDRGERSNQPQHF
TRBV9 CASSNRGRETQYF
TRBV24-1 CATGETGTGRDNEQFF
TRBV6-6 CASSYSTGGASYGYTF
TRBV5-1 CASRPDRGYQETQYF
TRBV9 CASSELAGVSYNEQFF
TRBV5-1 CASSLGSVGSGELFF
TRBV2 CASSGQGYNEQFF
TRBV11-2 CASSYGTGVSGYTF
TRBV19 CASSSRTSKYEQYF
TRBV10-3 CAISGQGASRFAEAFF
TRBV18 CASSPPSSRIYEQYF
TRBV30 CAWSLNYGYTF
TRBV11-2 CASSLDRAGKEAFF
TRBV5-1 CASSSTENYEQYF
TRBV5-1 CASSLTSIEQYF
TRBV4-1 CASSQVGPYEQYF
TRBV6-5 CASRLIVYYGYTF
TRBV19 CASSISALGQGYSGNTIYF
TRBV6-4 CASSDGTGGNEQFF
TRBV5-1 CASSFILGTDKNEQFF
TRBV19 CASSIDLNRGRDSNQPQHF
TRBV21-1 CASSKCRQDQPQHF
TRBV5-1 CASSLRGAGGELFF
TRBV4-1 CASSQEGVSGNTIYF
TRBV7-9 CASSPEGVDTGELFF
TRBV19 CASSGGGSKETQYF
TRBV6-1 CASSAQPGQGSETQYF
TRBV2 CASSEFPAGGRGDTQYF
TRBV11-2 CASSLGLAGYNEQFF
TRBV7-8 CASSSPTGEDGHGYTF
TRBV3-1/TRBV3-2 CASSYPRAGAGNTIYF
TRBV28 CASSPVLGDNNQPQHF
TRBV11-2 CASSLGLNEQFF